This TCR beta chain was sequenced in a study of identical twins. Points from the study as a whole: Cord blood beta clonotypes that were abundant carried fewer insertions, and memory repertoires showed no such trend. Models underestimated how often monozygotic twins shared out-of-frame TCR alpha.

The CDR3 has 13 amino acids. The germline V gene has CDR1 DFQATT and CDR2 SNEGSKA (reference sequence). The germline V and J ends were trimmed by 2 bases and 0 bases, with 8 bases remaining between them. This clonotype was seen more than once but under ten times. Its antigen remains unidentified. Via MiXCR, TCRdb re-called the 5' RACE reads, giving one row per CDR3 protein. The sample has a few hundred thousand distinct CDR3 sequences, over 9.5% seen once; the top ten hold about 9%. Sequenced sample: memory T cells sorted from blood. The chain joins TRBV20-1 to TRBJ2-7, with unresolved D. This TCR was sampled from a man aged 45-65 years in good health. This CDR3 is CSARTVSSYEQYF. Here the CDR3 DNA reads TGCAGTGCTAGAACAGTTAGCTCCTACGAGCAGTACTTC.